The 19 T cell receptor beta chains reported below all come from one sample, sequenced in a study of blood T cell repertoires in COVID-19. Measured with immunoSEQ multiplex PCR; TCRdb has only the in-frame clones, and not every one. The sample has fewer than 250,000 clones, roughly 80% seen once. The sequencing input was peripheral blood. The receptors were sampled from a woman aged 45-65 years with acute or convalescent COVID-19.

Details on this clone: The sample has other DNA sequences that encode this CDR3 too. The V gene is TRBV6-5, the J gene TRBJ2-6, with D possibly being TRBD2 (5 bases). Trimming removed 6 bases at V and 1 base at J, with 7 bases between. Germline lookup yields CDR1 MNHEY and CDR2 SVGAGI. This CDR3 has 14 amino acids. The DNA of the CDR3 is TGTGCCAGCAGCCGAGGGTCTGGGGCCAACGTCCTGACTTTC. It is translated as CASSRGSGANVLTF.

J is TRBJ2-2 and V is TRBV6-4, with TRBD1 identical over 8 bases. CDR1 MRHNA and CDR2 SNTAGT come from the germline V gene. Trimming at V came to 5 bases and at J to 1 base, leaving 3 bases not matched to a gene. This CDR3 has 15 amino acids. The CDR3 region is CASSSGTGNTGELFF. CDR3 bases: TGTGCCAGCAGTTCCGGGACAGGGAACACCGGGGAGCTGTTTTTT.

This clone was picked up a small number of times. V gene TRBV14 combines with J gene TRBJ1-1; D gene unclear. Germline lookup yields CDR1 SGHDN and CDR2 FVKESK. V was trimmed by 3 bases and J by 0 bases, leaving 17 bases between them. The CDR3 totals 17 residues. As DNA, the CDR3 is TGTGCCAGCAGCCAGAGAGCAGGAGGGAGGTTGAACACTGAAGCTTTCTTT. Its protein is CASSQRAGGRLNTEAFF.

This rearrangement joins TRBV6-5 to TRBJ2-7, with D perhaps TRBD2 (6 bases). This CDR3 has 14 residues. Trimming took 2 bases from V and 7 from J, leaving 15 bases between them. Germline V lookup: CDR1 MNHEY, CDR2 SVGAGI. CDR3 sequence (DNA): TGTGCCAGCAGTTACGGCGGGACCCCGGGGGAGCAGTACTTC. This gives the protein CASSYGGTPGEQYF.

This rearrangement joins TRBV5-6 to TRBJ2-5; 11 positions match TRBD2. The CDR3 is 16 amino acids. Trimming cost V 4 bases and J 5 bases; bases outside gene matches: 10. Looked up from germline, CDR1 is SGHDT and CDR2 is YYEEEE. Here the CDR3 reads CASSRSVSGRGETQYF. The DNA for the CDR3 is TGTGCCAGCAGCCGCTCGGTTAGCGGGAGGGGGGAGACCCAGTACTTC.

The CDR3 sequence is CATSGHGGAYSNQPQHF. The CDR3 nucleotides read TGTGCCACCAGCGGACACGGGGGAGCTTATAGCAATCAGCCCCAGCATTTT. The rearrangement links TRBV24-1 to TRBJ1-5; D might be TRBD1 (5 bases). Trimming shortened V by 7 bases and J by 0 bases, and 18 bases separated the two germline ends. This CDR3 spans 17 amino acids. Per the germline V gene, CDR1 is KGHDR and CDR2 is SFDVKD.

This clone was recorded a few times. The chain is built from TRBV15 and TRBJ2-3; TRBD2 matches 9 bases. The CDR3 consists of 21 residues. V lost 3 bases and J lost 0; bases outside the gene matches: 19. The germline V gene has CDR1 LNHNV and CDR2 YYDKDF (reference sequence). The CDR3 DNA is TGTGCCACCAGCAGCCTTCCAAGAGCTAGCGGGGCCCTCTCTAGCACAGATACGCAGTATTTT. Translated, it gives CATSSLPRASGALSSTDTQYF.

The chain links TRBV7-2 to TRBJ2-7, with D perhaps matching TRBD2 (7 bases). V lost 0 bases and J 3 bases, leaving 12 bases between the germline ends. This CDR3 is 15 amino acids long. Germline lookup yields CDR1 SGHTA and CDR2 FQGNSA. CDR3 amino acids: CASSLAAGAVYEQYF. The CDR3 bases are TGTGCCAGCAGCTTAGCTGCGGGGGCAGTCTACGAGCAGTACTTC. The variable domain in full, with the rest retrieved from reference TRBV7-2 and TRBJ2-7, is GAGVSQSPSNKVTEKGKDVELRCDPISGHTALYWYRQSLGQGLEFLIYFQGNSAPDKSGLPSDRFSAERTGGSVSTLTIQRTQQEDSAVYLCASSLAAGAVYEQYFGPGTRLTVT.

V and J are TRBV5-1 and TRBJ2-1; 7 nucleotides agree with TRBD2. The germline V gene encodes CDR1 SGHRS and CDR2 YFSETQ. The junction had 9 bases not matched to a gene; V was cut back by 4 bases and J by 8 bases. This CDR3 contains 14 residues. The CDR3 here is CASSPLTAGDEQFF. The CDR3, as DNA: TGCGCCAGCAGCCCGCTGACGGCGGGGGATGAGCAGTTCTTC.

This chain joins TRBV19 and TRBJ1-5; no clear D. The germline V gene encodes CDR1 LNHDA and CDR2 SQIVND (reference sequence). This CDR3 has 13 amino acids. V was trimmed by 6 bases and J by 6 bases, leaving 12 bases between them. The CDR3 here is CASSPFHSQPQHF. The CDR3 DNA reads as TGTGCCAGTAGCCCCTTCCACAGTCAGCCCCAGCATTTT.

The genes are TRBV5-8 and TRBJ2-1; D may be TRBD2 (7 bases). From germline, CDR1 is SGHTS and CDR2 YDEGEE. This CDR3 has 14 residues. V lost 4 bases, J lost 3 bases, and 11 bases lay in between. The CDR3: CASSRGGGYNEQFF. In DNA form, the CDR3 reads TGTGCCAGCAGCCGAGGGGGGGGCTACAATGAGCAGTTCTTC.

This clone showed up just a few times. This chain joins TRBV5-1 and TRBJ2-7, with TRBD1 matching over 9 bases. The CDR3 is made up of 15 amino acids. Germline CDR1 and CDR2: SGHRS and YFSETQ. V gave up 4 bases and J gave up 2 bases; unmatched junction bases: 7. This CDR3 is CASSPGQGNTYEQYF. The DNA of the CDR3 is TGCGCCAGCAGCCCCGGACAGGGGAATACCTACGAGCAGTACTTC.

The chain links TRBV18 to TRBJ1-1; 8 nucleotides agree with TRBD1. Looked up from germline, CDR1 is KGHSH and CDR2 is LQKENI. The CDR3 has 14 residues. With V trimmed by 4 bases and J by 0 bases, 1 base remained unmatched. CDR3 in DNA: TGTGCCAGCTCACGACAGGGGATGAACACTGAAGCTTTCTTT. This sequence encodes CASSRQGMNTEAFF.

V usage is TRBV5-6 and J usage is TRBJ2-2; TRBD2 aligns across 13 bases. The ends lost 4 bases at V and 7 bases at J; junction bases unmatched: 10. Germline CDR1 reads SGHDT; CDR2 reads YYEEEE. The CDR3 runs 17 residues. The CDR3 region is CASSKGLAGITGGELFF. CDR3 bases: TGTGCCAGCAGCAAGGGACTAGCGGGAATTACCGGCGGGGAGCTGTTTTTT.

The rearrangement links TRBV6-5 to TRBJ1-1; unclear D gene. Trimming stripped 7 bases from V and 5 bases from J, with 8 bases between. This CDR3 region has 11 residues. Germline CDR1 is MNHEY and CDR2 is SVGAGI. CDR3 sequence: CASTRATEAFF. The CDR3 DNA reads TGTGCCAGCACCCGCGCAACTGAAGCTTTCTTT.

This sequence joins TRBV10-2 and TRBJ1-2; 9 bases are shared with TRBD1. Germline V gene lookup returns CDR1 WSHSY and CDR2 SAAADI. The CDR3 loop spans 14 amino acids. The V segment lost 8 bases and the J segment 2 bases; nucleotides outside the gene matches: 6. As DNA, the CDR3 is TGCGCCAGCCTCGGGACAGGGTTAAACTATGGCTACACCTTC. This sequence encodes CASLGTGLNYGYTF.

The chain recombines TRBV7-6 with TRBJ2-3; weak D call: TRBD2 (6 bases). V shed 5 bases and J shed 6 bases, with 21 bases lying between them. The CDR3 has 16 residues. CDR1 SGHVS and CDR2 FNYEAQ come from the germline V gene. DNA for the CDR3: TGTGCCAGCAGCCCCGGGCCGCGGGGAGCTTCCGATACGCAGTATTTT. Its protein is CASSPGPRGASDTQYF.

The chain is built from TRBV3-1 (or the pseudogene TRBV3-2) and TRBJ2-7, with D possibly TRBD2 on 5 matching bases. The CDR3 is made up of 14 amino acids. The V gene lost 0 bases and the J gene lost 4 bases, with 10 bases spanning the gap. Germline V gene sequence: CDR1 LGHDT, CDR2 YNNKEL (reference sequence). The CDR3 region is CASSQEVPGYEQYF. CDR3 DNA: TGTGCCAGCAGCCAAGAAGTGCCGGGGTACGAGCAGTACTTC.

The chain is built from TRBV6-2 or TRBV6-3 and TRBJ1-5; 7 bases agree with TRBD1. V shed 5 bases and J 3 bases; nucleotides not matched to a gene: 7. Germline CDR1 MNHEY, CDR2 SVGEGT. The CDR3 contains 15 residues. CDR3 bases: TGTGCCAGCAGTCGCGGACAGGTTCCCAATCAGCCCCAGCATTTT. Translation gives CASSRGQVPNQPQHF.